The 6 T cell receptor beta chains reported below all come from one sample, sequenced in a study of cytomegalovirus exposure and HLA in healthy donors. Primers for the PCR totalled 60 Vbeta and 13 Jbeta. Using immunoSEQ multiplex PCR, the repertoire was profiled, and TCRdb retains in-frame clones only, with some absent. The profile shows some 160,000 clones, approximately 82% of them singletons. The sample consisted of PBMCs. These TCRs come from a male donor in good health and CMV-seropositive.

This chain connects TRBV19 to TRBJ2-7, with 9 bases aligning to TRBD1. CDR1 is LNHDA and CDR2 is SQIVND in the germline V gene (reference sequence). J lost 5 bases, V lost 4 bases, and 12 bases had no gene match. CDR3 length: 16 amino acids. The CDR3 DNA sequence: TGTGCCAGTAGTAACCGGGACAGGGTGAGAGTTGACGAGCAGTACTTC. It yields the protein CASSNRDRVRVDEQYF.

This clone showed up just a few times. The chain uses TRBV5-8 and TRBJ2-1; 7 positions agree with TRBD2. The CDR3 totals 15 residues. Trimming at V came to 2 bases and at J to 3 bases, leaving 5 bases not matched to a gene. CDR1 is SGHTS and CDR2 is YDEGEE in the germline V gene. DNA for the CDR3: TGTGCCAGCAGCTTTGCGGGAGTTGTCTACAATGAGCAGTTCTTC. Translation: CASSFAGVVYNEQFF.

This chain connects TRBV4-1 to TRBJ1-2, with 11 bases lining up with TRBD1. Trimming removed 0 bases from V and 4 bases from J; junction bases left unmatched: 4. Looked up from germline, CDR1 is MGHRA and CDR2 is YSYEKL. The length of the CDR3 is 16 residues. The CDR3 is CASSQDRGTGGYGYTF. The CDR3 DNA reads TGCGCCAGCAGCCAAGATCGGGGGACAGGGGGCTATGGCTACACCTTC.

The CDR3 region is CASSFRTGESSYEQYF. The CDR3 DNA sequence: TGTGCCAGCAGCTTCAGGACAGGGGAGAGCTCCTACGAGCAGTACTTC. V usage is TRBV7-2 and J usage is TRBJ2-7; 9 bases agree with TRBD1. The CDR3 is 16 residues long. In germline, CDR1 is SGHTA, CDR2 FQGNSA. V gave up 3 bases and J gave up 0 bases; unmatched junction bases: 6.

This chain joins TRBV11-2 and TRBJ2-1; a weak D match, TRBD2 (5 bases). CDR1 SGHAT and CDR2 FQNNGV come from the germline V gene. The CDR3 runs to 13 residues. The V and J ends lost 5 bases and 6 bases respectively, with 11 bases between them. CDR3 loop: CASSPPGSNEQFF. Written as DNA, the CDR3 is TGTGCCAGCAGCCCACCTGGGAGCAATGAGCAGTTCTTC.

The CDR3 here is CAWSVRGRGTDTQYF. As DNA, the CDR3 is TGTGCCTGGAGTGTACGGGGCAGGGGTACAGATACGCAGTATTTT. J is TRBJ2-3 and V is TRBV30, with D tentatively TRBD1 (6 bases). The V gene's germline CDR1 is GTSNPN and CDR2 SVGIG (reference sequence). The CDR3 loop spans 15 amino acids. Trimming removed 0 bases from V and 3 bases from J, with 13 bases in between.